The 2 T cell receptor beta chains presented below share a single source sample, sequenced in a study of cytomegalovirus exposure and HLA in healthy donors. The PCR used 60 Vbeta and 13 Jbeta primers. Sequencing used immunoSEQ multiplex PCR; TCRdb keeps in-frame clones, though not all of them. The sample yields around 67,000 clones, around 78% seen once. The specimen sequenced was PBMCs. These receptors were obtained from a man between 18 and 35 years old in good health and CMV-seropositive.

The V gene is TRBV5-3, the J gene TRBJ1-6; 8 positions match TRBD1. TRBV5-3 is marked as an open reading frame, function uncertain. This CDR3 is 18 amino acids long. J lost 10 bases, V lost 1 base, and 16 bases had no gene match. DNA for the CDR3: TGTGCCAGAAGCTTGCATCGGACAGGGCCCGAGTTAGAGTCACCCCTCCACTTT. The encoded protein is CARSLHRTGPELESPLHF.

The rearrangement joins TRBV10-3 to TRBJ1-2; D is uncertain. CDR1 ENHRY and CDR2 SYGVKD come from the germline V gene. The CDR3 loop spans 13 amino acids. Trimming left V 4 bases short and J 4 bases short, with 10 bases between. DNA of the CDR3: TGTGCCATCAGTGGCCCCGACACCTATGGCTACACCTTC. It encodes CAISGPDTYGYTF.